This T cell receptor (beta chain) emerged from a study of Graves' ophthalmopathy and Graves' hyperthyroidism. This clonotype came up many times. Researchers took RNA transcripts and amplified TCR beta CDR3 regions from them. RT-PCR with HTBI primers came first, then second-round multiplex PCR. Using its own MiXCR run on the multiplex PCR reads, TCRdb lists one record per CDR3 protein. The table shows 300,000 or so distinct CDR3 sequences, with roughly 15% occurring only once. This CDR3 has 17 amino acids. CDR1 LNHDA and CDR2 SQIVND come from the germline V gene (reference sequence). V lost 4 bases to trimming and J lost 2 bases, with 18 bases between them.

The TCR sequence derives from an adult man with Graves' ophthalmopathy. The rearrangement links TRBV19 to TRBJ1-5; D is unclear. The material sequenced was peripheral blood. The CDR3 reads CASSTLSRVVGNQPQHF. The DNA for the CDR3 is TGTGCCAGTAGTACTCTCTCAAGGGTAGTAGGCAATCAGCCCCAGCATTTT.